The text below deals with one T cell receptor (beta chain). The antigen is undetermined. This sample was included in a study of a mutant IDH1 vaccine in newly diagnosed glioma. CDR1 is MNHEY, CDR2 SVGAGI, per germline. Deletions cut 3 bases from V and 4 bases from J, with 9 bases between. This CDR3 region has 14 residues. Data came from immunoSEQ multiplex PCR; TCRdb stores just in-frame clones and leaves some out. Of approximately 50,000 clones detected, 86% appear once; the ten largest clones hold 1.5% to 2%. As to time point: week 35, safety follow-up. Each dose delivered 300 ug of mutant IDH1 20-mer peptide subcutaneously with imiquimod. Patients, over weeks 1, 3, 5, 7, 11, 15, 19 and 23, received a total of eight vaccinations.

The sample here was PBMCs, taken from a glioma patient whose treatment included an IDH1 peptide vaccine. The receptor's source is a man aged 35 to 55 with glioma. The gene calls are TRBV6-5 and TRBJ1-4; D ambiguous. The CDR3 here is CASSYLDRNEKLFF. The CDR3 DNA follows: TGTGCCAGCAGTTATTTGGACCGTAATGAAAAACTGTTTTTT.